Listed below are T cell receptor beta chains from one sample, sequenced in a study of blood T cell repertoires in COVID-19. Assay used: immunoSEQ multiplex PCR; TCRdb lists only in-frame clones, some missing. The table records 130,000 or so clones, around 81% of them present only once. Sample: peripheral blood. Source of these receptors: a human donor in a cohort sampled during active COVID-19. Both conserved end residues are part of each CDR3. The D gene is left open where the match is weak. Size values are once, few and many counts, or a class for expanded clones, and some rows have none.

>.|TRBV11-2|TRBJ2-3|.
TGTGCCAGCAGCTCCGTTCGTCGGCCGGAGATCACAGATACGCAGTATTTT
CASSSVRRPEITDTQYF
>.|TRBV7-9|TRBJ2-1|.
TGTGCCAGCAGCCCCCGGGGGGCGGGACTATCCTACGATGAGCAGTTCTTC
CASSPRGAGLSYDEQFF
>few|TRBV6-5|TRBJ2-5|.
TGTGCCAGCAGCTGGACAATCCAAGAGACCCAGTACTTC
CASSWTIQETQYF
>.|TRBV10-3|TRBJ1-2|TRBD1
TGTGCCATCAAAGCGGACAGGGTAGACTATGGCTACACCTTC
CAIKADRVDYGYTF
>.|TRBV7-2|TRBJ2-7|.
TGTGCCAGCAGCTTAATGCAGGCCGCCTACGAGCAGTACTTC
CASSLMQAAYEQYF
>.|TRBV11-2|TRBJ2-1|TRBD2
TGTGCCAGCAGCTTGTGGCCTAGCGGATACAATGAGCAGTTCTTC
CASSLWPSGYNEQFF
>.|TRBV18|TRBJ2-3|TRBD2
TGTGCCAGCTCATCATATAGCGGGAGGGGGACAGATACGCAGTATTTT
CASSSYSGRGTDTQYF
>.|TRBV5-1|TRBJ1-1|.
TGCGCCAGCAGCTTAGGAGGCGTGAACACTGAAGCTTTCTTT
CASSLGGVNTEAFF
>.|TRBV6-1|TRBJ2-1|TRBD2
TGTGCCAGCAGTGGCTCCGGGACTAGTGTTTTACATGAGCAGTTCTTC
CASSGSGTSVLHEQFF
>.|TRBV28|TRBJ2-3|.
TGTGCCAGCAGTTTCATCGATACGCAGTATTTT
CASSFIDTQYF
>.|TRBV5-1|TRBJ2-7|.
TGCGCCAGCTGCCCGAGTGGAGGAAACTCCTACGAGCAGTACTTC
CASCPSGGNSYEQYF
>.|TRBV7-2|TRBJ2-1|TRBD2
TGTGCCAGCAGCCCCCCGGGACTAGCGGGAGGCTACAATGAGCAGTTCTTC
CASSPPGLAGGYNEQFF
>.|TRBV7-6|TRBJ1-1|.
TGTGCCAGCAGCTTAAGAGACAGAAATGAAGCTTTCTTT
CASSLRDRNEAFF
>.|TRBV3-1/TRBV3-2|TRBJ1-2|TRBD1
TGTGCCAGCAGCCACAGGGGACAGGGGGCGCGCAACTATGGCTACACCTTC
CASSHRGQGARNYGYTF
>.|TRBV5-1|TRBJ2-3|TRBD1
TGCGCCAGCAATCGACAGGGCGGCAGCACAGATACGCAGTATTTT
CASNRQGGSTDTQYF
>.|TRBV7-3|TRBJ2-3|.
TGTGCCAGCAGCTTGAGTAGCGTACCCACAGATACGCAGTATTTT
CASSLSSVPTDTQYF
>.|TRBV4-2|TRBJ1-2|TRBD1
TGTGCCAGCAGCCAAGAGGGGACAGGGGGCGGCTACACCTTC
CASSQEGTGGGYTF
>.|TRBV6-5|TRBJ2-7|TRBD2
TGTGCCAGCAGTACTATTAGCGGGGCTTTCTACGAGCAGTACTTC
CASSTISGAFYEQYF
>.|TRBV7-8|TRBJ1-6|TRBD1
TGTGCCAGCACCCGGGACAGCGGCCAGTTCCCCCTCCACTTT
CASTRDSGQFPLHF
>few|TRBV5-1|TRBJ2-7|TRBD1
TGCGCCAGCAGCTTAGGACAGGGGGCAAACGAGCAGTACTTC
CASSLGQGANEQYF
>few|TRBV3-1/TRBV3-2|TRBJ2-7|TRBD1
TGTGCCAGCAGCCCCGTGACAGGGAAGCGCGAGCAGTACTTC
CASSPVTGKREQYF
>.|TRBV12-3/TRBV12-4|TRBJ2-1|.
TGTGCCAGCAGCCAAAATTACAATGAGCAGTTCTTC
CASSQNYNEQFF
>.|TRBV28|TRBJ2-4|.
TGTGCCAGCAGAACGACCCGACAGGTCATAGCCAAAAACATTCAGTACTTC
CASRTTRQVIAKNIQYF
>.|TRBV27|TRBJ2-1|.
TGTGCCAGCAGACGACCGGGGAATGAGCAGTTCTTC
CASRRPGNEQFF
>few|TRBV3-1/TRBV3-2|TRBJ1-2|TRBD1
TGTGCCAGCAGCCAAGGATATCAGGGGGCAAAAGGCTACACCTTC
CASSQGYQGAKGYTF
>.|TRBV5-6|TRBJ2-5|.
TGTGCCAGCAGCTCCTCCCAAGAGACCCAGTACTTC
CASSSSQETQYF
>.|TRBV7-2|TRBJ1-4|TRBD1
TGTGCCAGCAGCTTACGGGGACAGGACACCGAAAAACTGTTTTTT
CASSLRGQDTEKLFF
>.|TRBV4-1|TRBJ2-7|.
TGCGCCAGCAGCCTCAAGGGGGACGAGCAGTACTTC
CASSLKGDEQYF
>.|TRBV19|TRBJ1-4|.
TGTGCCAGTACCAATATCGGGGTGAGGACTAATGAAAAACTGTTTTTT
CASTNIGVRTNEKLFF
>.|TRBV3-1/TRBV3-2|TRBJ2-1|.
TGTGCCAGCAGCTACCGACAGGGAGGGCAGTTCTTC
CASSYRQGGQFF
>.|TRBV2|TRBJ2-7|TRBD1
TGTGCCAGCAGTCAGCAGGGACAGGGGTTCTACGAGCAGTACTTC
CASSQQGQGFYEQYF
>few|TRBV18|TRBJ2-5|.
TGTGCCAGCTCACCATGGCTTCGGGAGCCCCAAGAGACCCAGTACTTC
CASSPWLREPQETQYF
>.|TRBV19|TRBJ2-4|.
TGTGCCAGTAGTGAAACAGGGTTGGACATTCAGTACTTC
CASSETGLDIQYF
>.|TRBV3-1/TRBV3-2|TRBJ2-3|.
TGTGCCAGCAGCCAATCGAATGCGGCAGATACGCAGTATTTT
CASSQSNAADTQYF
>once|TRBV10-2|TRBJ2-1|TRBD2
TGCGCCAGCAGTAGACTAGCGGTCTCTTACAATGAGCAGTTCTTC
CASSRLAVSYNEQFF
>.|TRBV9|TRBJ1-1|.
TGTGCCAGCAGCGCCGGACGCGCGGGGGACACTGAAGCTTTCTTT
CASSAGRAGDTEAFF
>once|TRBV5-1|TRBJ2-2|TRBD2
TGCGCCAGCAGCTTGACCAGACTAGCGGGAGGACCCACCGGGGAGCTGTTTTTT
CASSLTRLAGGPTGELFF
>.|TRBV24-1|TRBJ2-1|TRBD2
TGTGCCACCGGCCCTACTAGCGGGAGGGTCTATGAGCAGTTCTTC
CATGPTSGRVYEQFF
>few|TRBV28|TRBJ2-7|.
TGTGCCAGCAGCCAACTCAACGAGCAGTACTTC
CASSQLNEQYF
>once|TRBV30|TRBJ2-5|.
TGTGCCTGGAGTCGCGGCAGGGCGGATCGCTCCAAAGAGACCCAGTACTTC
CAWSRGRADRSKETQYF
>.|TRBV5-4|TRBJ2-2|TRBD2
TGTGCCAGCAGCCAGCGGGAGGGTGGCACCGGGGAGCTGTTTTTT
CASSQREGGTGELFF
>few|TRBV19|TRBJ2-1|TRBD2
TGTGCCAGTAGCTCCGGGAGGTCCTCCTACAATGAGCAGTTCTTC
CASSSGRSSYNEQFF
>.|TRBV7-6|TRBJ2-1|.
TGTGCCAGCAGCTTAGCTATGGGGGAGGGGGTTAATGAGCAGTTCTTC
CASSLAMGEGVNEQFF
>.|TRBV7-3|TRBJ2-1|TRBD2
TGTGCCAGCAGCTTAACCCCGGGACTAGCGGGAGGTGAGCAGTTCTTC
CASSLTPGLAGGEQFF
>.|TRBV20-1|TRBJ1-1|.
TGCAGTCCCGAGTGGAACACTGAAGCTTTCTTT
CSPEWNTEAFF
>.|TRBV7-6|TRBJ2-1|.
TGTGCCAGCAGCTCTCCCCAGGGCTACAATGAGCAGTTCTTC
CASSSPQGYNEQFF
>.|TRBV15|TRBJ1-5|.
TGTGCCACCAGCAGAGAAAACAGGGTCAATCAGCCCCAGCATTTT
CATSRENRVNQPQHF
>.|TRBV7-9|TRBJ2-7|.
TGTGCCAGCAGCTTACAGGGGCCCAGCTCCTACGAGCAGTACTTC
CASSLQGPSSYEQYF
>once|TRBV6-5|TRBJ1-1|.
TGTGCCAGCAGTTATACAGACATGAACACTGAAGCTTTCTTT
CASSYTDMNTEAFF
>few|TRBV30|TRBJ2-2|.
TGTGCCTGGAGCCTGAGTCGGGAGACCGTGCTGTTTTTT
CAWSLSRETVLFF
>.|TRBV5-1|TRBJ1-2|.
TGCGCCAGCAGCTTGGGTACAGGGAACTATGGCTACACCTTC
CASSLGTGNYGYTF
>.|TRBV9|TRBJ1-6|TRBD1
TGTGCCAGCAGCGCTCGACAGGGGGCGAATTCACCCCTCCACTTT
CASSARQGANSPLHF
>once|TRBV5-5|TRBJ1-1|.
TGTGCCAGCAGCTTGGTTGGGGGGAGCACTGAAGCTTTCTTT
CASSLVGGSTEAFF
>.|TRBV5-3|TRBJ1-5|TRBD1
TGTGCCAGAAGCCTTGGAGTCAGCGACAGGGGGCGAGAAAGCAATCAGCCCCAGCATTTT
CARSLGVSDRGRESNQPQHF
>.|TRBV6-5|TRBJ1-1|.
TGTGCCAGCAGGGGGGGCACTGAAGCTTTCTTT
CASRGGTEAFF
>.|TRBV9|TRBJ1-3|TRBD1
TGTGCCAGCAGCGGGGGGACAGCCTCTGGAAACACCATATATTTT
CASSGGTASGNTIYF
>.|TRBV7-8|TRBJ1-5|.
TGTGCCAGCAGCTTGGAGCAGAGCAATCAGCCCCAGCATTTT
CASSLEQSNQPQHF
>.|TRBV7-9|TRBJ2-3|.
TGTGCCAGCAGCTTAGCGGGGGCTAGGGGCACAGATACGCAGTATTTT
CASSLAGARGTDTQYF
>.|TRBV5-4|TRBJ2-2|TRBD1
TGTGCCAGCAGCTTCAGGGGGCCCGGGGAGCTGTTTTTT
CASSFRGPGELFF
>many|TRBV4-1|TRBJ2-1|TRBD1
TGCGCCAGCAGCCAATCACCCGGGACAGGGGGCCGTAGCTACAATGAGCAGTTCTTC
CASSQSPGTGGRSYNEQFF